Only a few counts were recorded for the clone carrying this T cell receptor (beta chain). What it binds is not known. This record comes from a study of T cell repertoires in cytomegalovirus infection. Study-wide background: Matching HLA type, along with CMV infection, was indicated by public TCR beta signatures.

TCRdb reprocessed the reads with MiXCR, giving one entry per CDR3 protein. The table shows approximately 300,000 distinct CDR3 sequences, with about 29% occurring only once. The CDR3 totals 15 residues. V was pared by 1 base and J by 2 bases, with 8 bases between. From germline, CDR1 is SGHAT and CDR2 FQNNGV. The sample in question was cultured PBMCs, obtained from culture after CMV antigen stimulation. The V and J genes are TRBV11-2 and TRBJ2-2, with no clear D. The clonotype originates from a human donor in good health (CMV status not recorded). Some clones in this sample may be carry-over from other donors' samples. The chain's CDR3 is CASSLGRYNTGELFF. The CDR3 DNA follows: TGTGCCAGCAGCTTAGGGCGTTACAACACCGGGGAGCTGTTTTTT.